The 20 T cell receptor beta chains below were found in one sample sequenced in a study of TIL therapy for anti-PD-1-resistant metastatic lung cancer. Time point in this sample: pre-treatment sample, taken before nivolumab and TIL therapy. Pleural nodules or supraclavicular lymph nodes made up most of the excised metastases sampled. This was the immunoSEQ v3 assay. This table comes from immunoSEQ multiplex PCR, and its TCRdb copy is limited to in-frame clones, with some not included. The sample carries around 100,000 clones, about three fifths recorded once. The input for sequencing was tumor tissue, taken at baseline. These receptors all stem from a person between 25 and 80 years old with non-small cell lung cancer.

J is TRBJ1-1 and V is TRBV27, with no clear D. CDR1 and CDR2 (germline): MNHEY, SMNVEV (reference sequence). Trimming left V 7 bases short and J 1 base short, with 19 bases between. The CDR3 has 16 residues. Written as DNA, the CDR3 is TGTGCCAGCAAACCTTCCTCAGCAGTCCAGAACACTGAAGCTTTCTTT. The encoded protein is CASKPSSAVQNTEAFF.

The V gene is TRBV7-2, the J gene TRBJ2-1; TRBD2 aligns across 9 bases. Germline CDR1 is SGHTA and CDR2 is FQGNSA. The trim removed 0 bases at V and 1 base at J, leaving 1 base unmatched. This CDR3 spans 16 amino acids. The CDR3: CASSLAAGGSYNEQFF. The DNA for the CDR3 is TGTGCCAGCAGCTTAGCGGCGGGAGGGTCCTACAATGAGCAGTTCTTC.

The rearrangement links TRBV7-2 to TRBJ2-5, with D possibly matching TRBD1 (6 bases). Germline CDR1 and CDR2: SGHTA and FQGNSA. V lost 2 bases and J 4 bases, leaving 8 bases between the germline ends. The CDR3 sequence is 13 residues long. The chain's CDR3 is CASSLQGLETQYF. The DNA for the CDR3 is TGTGCCAGCAGCTTACAGGGGTTAGAGACCCAGTACTTC.

The chain joins TRBV5-6 to TRBJ2-2; possible D gene TRBD2, 5 bases. Germline V gives CDR1 SGHDT, CDR2 YYEEEE. V shed 1 base and J shed 4 bases, with 11 bases lying between them. This CDR3 has 15 amino acids. This CDR3 reads CASSLPGLGTGELFF. The CDR3 bases are TGTGCCAGCAGCTTGCCGGGGTTGGGCACCGGGGAGCTGTTTTTT. The full variable domain, completed using reference TRBV5-6 and TRBJ2-2, is DAGVTQSPTHLIKTRGQQVTLRCSPKSGHDTVSWYQQALGQGPQFIFQYYEEEERQRGNFPDRFSGHQFPNYSSELNVNALLLGDSALYLCASSLPGLGTGELFFGEGSRLTVL.

The rearrangement links TRBV3-1 (or the pseudogene TRBV3-2) to TRBJ1-5; a weak D match, TRBD1 (5 bases). This CDR3 contains 14 residues. Germline CDR1 reads LGHDT; CDR2 reads YNNKEL (reference sequence). Between the trimmed V and J ends, which lost 6 bases and 0 bases, there was a span of 9 bases. CDR3 sequence reads: CASSSTASNQPQHF. CDR3 coding DNA: TGTGCCAGCAGTTCGACAGCTAGCAATCAGCCCCAGCATTTT.

V and J are TRBV9 and TRBJ2-3; 10 nucleotides match TRBD2. V trimming: 4 bases; J trimming: 5 bases; junction bases outside the gene matches: 10. Germline-derived CDR1 and CDR2 are SGDLS and YYNGEE. The CDR3 is 16 amino acids. In DNA form, the CDR3 reads TGTGCCAGCAGCCCCACCCCTAGCGGGAGTTTAGATACGCAGTATTTT. It encodes CASSPTPSGSLDTQYF.

The chain has TRBV5-4 and TRBJ2-3, with TRBD2 matching over 10 bases. This CDR3 has 16 residues. The V and J ends lost 0 bases and 2 bases, in that order; junction bases with no gene match: 3. Germline V gene lookup returns CDR1 SGHNT and CDR2 YYREEE (reference sequence). CDR3 sequence reads: CASSLVLAGPTDTQYF. Written as DNA, the CDR3 is TGTGCCAGCAGCTTGGTACTAGCGGGACCCACAGATACGCAGTATTTT.

DNA of the CDR3: TGCGCCAGCAGCCAAGCGGGGAGCTCCTCCTACGAGCAGTACTTC. It translates to CASSQAGSSSYEQYF. J is TRBJ2-7 and V is TRBV4-1; D might be TRBD2 (5 bases). Trimming removed 1 base from V and 0 bases from J, with 10 bases in between. Germline lookup yields CDR1 MGHRA and CDR2 YSYEKL. This CDR3 has 15 amino acids.

V is TRBV24-1 and J is TRBJ2-1; 10 bases are shared with TRBD1. The length of the CDR3 is 14 residues. Germline trimming cut 3 bases from V and 9 bases from J; bases unmatched to any gene: 4. Germline CDR1 reads KGHDR; CDR2 reads SFDVKD. CDR3 in amino acids: CATSDPGQGFEQFF. For the CDR3, the DNA is TGTGCCACCAGTGATCCGGGACAGGGGTTTGAGCAGTTCTTC.

The J gene is TRBJ1-4, the V gene TRBV6-5; TRBD1 is a possible D gene (6 bases). Germline V CDR1 and CDR2: MNHEY, SVGAGI. The CDR3 spans 16 residues. Trimming shortened V by 2 bases and J by 7 bases, and 17 bases separated the two germline ends. The CDR3 sequence: CASSYRRDTEGEKLFF. In DNA, the CDR3 is TGTGCCAGCAGTTACCGGCGGGACACAGAAGGTGAAAAACTGTTTTTT.

V gene TRBV19 combines with J gene TRBJ1-5, with 7 positions matching TRBD1. The CDR3 spans 16 residues. The trim removed 2 bases at V and 0 bases at J, leaving 4 bases unmatched. CDR1 and CDR2 from the germline V gene are LNHDA and SQIVND (reference sequence). CDR3 loop: CASSITGAYSNQPQHF. The CDR3 nucleotides are TGTGCCAGTAGTATAACAGGGGCCTATAGCAATCAGCCCCAGCATTTT.

V gene TRBV7-2 combines with J gene TRBJ2-5; 7 positions match TRBD2. CDR3 length equals 14 residues. The junction had 9 bases not matched to a gene; V was cut back by 6 bases and J by 5 bases. The germline V gene has CDR1 SGHTA and CDR2 FQGNSA. CDR3 in amino acids: CASRTLGGKETQYF. The CDR3 DNA reads as TGTGCCAGCAGAACCCTCGGGGGGAAGGAGACCCAGTACTTC.

The chain combines TRBV28 with TRBJ1-1; D possibly corresponds to TRBD1 (5 bases). CDR3 length: 13 amino acids. CDR1 and CDR2 from the germline V gene are MDHEN and SYDVKM. Trimming pared 3 bases from V and 3 bases from J, leaving 8 bases between. The CDR3 is CASSLSGDTEAFF. The CDR3, as DNA: TGTGCCAGCAGTTTGTCGGGGGACACTGAAGCTTTCTTT.

The chain carries TRBV10-3 and TRBJ2-7; 8 bases align to TRBD1. The trim removed 6 bases at V and 2 bases at J, leaving 0 bases unmatched. Germline loops: CDR1 ENHRY, CDR2 SYGVKD. CDR3 length: 12 amino acids. The CDR3 DNA is TGTGCCATCAGGGACAGGGCCTACGAGCAGTACTTC. This codes for CAIRDRAYEQYF.

This chain joins TRBV30 and TRBJ1-1; no clear D. Per germline, CDR1 GTSNPN and CDR2 SVGIG (reference sequence). The V gene lost 2 bases and the J gene lost 1 base, with 11 bases spanning the gap. The CDR3 loop spans 14 amino acids. CDR3 sequence: CAWSTRVRNTEAFF. Written as DNA, the CDR3 is TGTGCCTGGAGTACCCGGGTTCGGAACACTGAAGCTTTCTTT.

The rearrangement uses TRBV28 and TRBJ2-5; D is possibly TRBD1 (6 bases). Trimming stripped 8 bases from V and 4 bases from J, with 11 bases between. CDR1 and CDR2 from the germline V gene are MDHEN and SYDVKM. The CDR3 length is 12 residues. CDR3 loop: CASEGGTETQYF. CDR3 in DNA: TGTGCCAGCGAAGGGGGAACAGAGACCCAGTACTTC.

This chain links TRBV6-5 with TRBJ2-2; the D is unclear. Germline V gene data show CDR1 as MNHEY and CDR2 as SVGAGI. V lost 8 bases and J 7 bases, leaving 5 bases between the germline ends. This CDR3 region has 10 residues. The CDR3 loop is CASYNGELFF. Written as DNA, the CDR3 is TGTGCCAGCTATAACGGGGAGCTGTTTTTT.

This clone has a handful of counts. The chain employs TRBV6-2 or TRBV6-3 and TRBJ2-7; 12 nucleotides match TRBD2. Trimming removed 2 bases from V and 1 base from J; junction bases left unmatched: 9. The CDR3 has 18 amino acids. Germline V CDR1 and CDR2: MNHEY, SVGEGT. For the CDR3, the DNA is TGTGCCAGCAGTTACACGACTAGCGGGAGCCCCTCATCCTACGAGCAGTACTTC. It codes for CASSYTTSGSPSSYEQYF.

Comments on this clone: This same CDR3 is encoded by further DNA sequences in the sample. The CDR3 bases are TGCGCCAGCAGCCAAGATAGGGACGTCCCTGAAGCTTTCTTT. Translation gives CASSQDRDVPEAFF. The V gene is TRBV4-1, the J gene TRBJ1-1; TRBD1 might be the D (5 bases). CDR1 MGHRA and CDR2 YSYEKL come from the germline V gene. Trimming pared 0 bases from V and 6 bases from J, leaving 11 bases between. The CDR3 totals 14 residues.

The chain recombines TRBV14 with TRBJ2-4, with D maybe TRBD1 (6 bases). Germline CDR1 is SGHDN and CDR2 is FVKESK. The CDR3 has 16 residues. V shed 4 bases and J shed 0 bases, with 13 bases lying between them. The CDR3 sequence is CASSRGHTKAKNIQYF. CDR3 sequence (DNA): TGTGCCAGCAGCCGGGGGCACACAAAAGCCAAAAACATTCAGTACTTC.